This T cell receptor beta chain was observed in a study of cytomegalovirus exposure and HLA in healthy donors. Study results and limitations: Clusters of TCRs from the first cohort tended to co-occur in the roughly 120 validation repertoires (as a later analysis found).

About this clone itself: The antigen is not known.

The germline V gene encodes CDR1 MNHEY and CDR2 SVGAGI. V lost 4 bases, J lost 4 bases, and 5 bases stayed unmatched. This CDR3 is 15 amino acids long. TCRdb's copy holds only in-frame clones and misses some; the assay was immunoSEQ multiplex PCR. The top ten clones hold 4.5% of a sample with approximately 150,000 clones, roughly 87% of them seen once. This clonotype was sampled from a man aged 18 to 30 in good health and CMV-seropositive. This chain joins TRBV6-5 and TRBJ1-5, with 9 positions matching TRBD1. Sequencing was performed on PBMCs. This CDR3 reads CASSSNRGLNQPQHF. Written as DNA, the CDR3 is TGTGCCAGCAGTTCGAACAGGGGGCTTAATCAGCCCCAGCATTTT.